These T cell receptor beta chains were read from a single sample in a study of beta chain features in type 1 diabetes. Assay: immunoSEQ multiplex PCR; the TCRdb copy retains only in-frame clones and omits some. This table has 130,000 to 150,000 clones, 40% to 60% appearing once. The specimen was Tregs from blood. Receptors were obtained from a man between 18 and 29 years old in good health. The CDR3 runs from the conserved cysteine through the conserved F or W.

v_call	cdr3_aa
TRBV10-3	CAISEGRGNQPQHF
TRBV28	CASSLGAGRSYEQYF
TRBV5-6	CASSLSATNYGYTF
TRBV18	CASSPLNSGTKGEKLFF
TRBV5-1	CASRDRVTDTQYF
TRBV29-1	CSVGDRGNQPQHF
TRBV5-1	CASSPTTPGQAYEQYF
TRBV6-6	CASKLDRLDGYTF
TRBV19	CASSTLAGEVQYF
TRBV19	CASSSGRTVETPFF
TRBV7-8	CASSLRGGEQYF
TRBV4-2	CASSQVRVGGSNQPQHF
TRBV6-5	CASSYSIKVRNTEAFF
TRBV9	CASSVASSSYNEQFF
TRBV19	CASRDRAPLGYTF
TRBV18	CASSPSGNTGELFF
TRBV7-2	CASSLEQNQETQYF
TRBV27	CASSFRSGWQGRQPYEQYF
TRBV5-1	CASSWGTGRSGANVLTF
TRBV15	CATSRDKGGYSGNTIYF
TRBV7-9	CASSFSLRPFQFF
TRBV7-9	CASSLTPAAAAHGYTF
TRBV28	CATLTLARSQPQHF
TRBV7-2	CASSPPSAMRNYGYTF
TRBV19	CASSTRDSAHNYGYTF
TRBV7-7	CASSLAESSDTQYF
TRBV14	CASSQDIGGFYEQYF
TRBV18	CASSLRSAVMANEQFF